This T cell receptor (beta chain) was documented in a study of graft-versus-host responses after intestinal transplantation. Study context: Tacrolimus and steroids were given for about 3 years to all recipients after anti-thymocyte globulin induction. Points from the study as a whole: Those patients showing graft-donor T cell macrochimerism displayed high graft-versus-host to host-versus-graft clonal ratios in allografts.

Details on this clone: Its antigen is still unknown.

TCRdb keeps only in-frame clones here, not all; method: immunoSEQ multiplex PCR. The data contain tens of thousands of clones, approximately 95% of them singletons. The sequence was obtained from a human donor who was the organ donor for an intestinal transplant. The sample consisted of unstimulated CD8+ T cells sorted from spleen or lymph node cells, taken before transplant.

CDR3 DNA: TGCGCCAGCAGACGGACTAGCGGATACACAGATACGCAGTATTTT. It codes for CASRRTSGYTDTQYF. The chain joins TRBV4-3 to TRBJ2-3; 10 nucleotides line up with TRBD2. Trimming removed 6 bases from V and 2 bases from J; junction bases left unmatched: 5. The CDR3 has 15 residues. Germline V gene lookup returns CDR1 LGHNA and CDR2 YSLEER.